The next 6 T cell receptor beta chains were all read from a single sample in a study of blood T cell repertoires in COVID-19. Some clones are missing from TCRdb's copy, which holds only in-frame ones; the method was immunoSEQ multiplex PCR. The data hold about 67,000 clones, with around 90% observed a single time. Sequenced input: peripheral blood. The source of these receptors is a woman at least 80 years old with acute or convalescent COVID-19.

About this clone: At one end the junction does not follow the germline gene, possibly because of a read error. The chain combines TRBV2 with TRBJ2-7, with D possibly being TRBD1 (5 bases). This CDR3 region has 13 residues. The germline V gene encodes CDR1 SNHLY and CDR2 FYNNEI. CDR3 in amino acids: CASSREGALEPYF. CDR3 nucleotide sequence: TGTGCCAGCAGTAGGGAAGGGGCGCTGGAGCCGTACTTC.

The V call is TRBV3-1 (or the pseudogene TRBV3-2), the J call TRBJ1-1; D is unclear. V dropped 2 bases and J dropped 1 base, with 5 bases sitting between them. The CDR3 consists of 13 residues. Per the germline V gene, CDR1 is LGHDT and CDR2 is YNNKEL (reference sequence). The CDR3 nucleotides are TGTGCCAGCAGCCAATCAGAGAACACTGAAGCTTTCTTT. Translating it yields CASSQSENTEAFF.

The chain carries TRBV5-5 and TRBJ1-1, with D possibly matching TRBD1 (5 bases). This CDR3 comprises 12 residues. CDR1 SGHKS and CDR2 YYEKEE come from the germline V gene (reference sequence). Trimming removed 1 base at V and 5 bases at J, with 6 bases between. This CDR3 reads CASSLKGTEAFF. The CDR3 nucleotides read TGTGCCAGCAGCTTGAAGGGGACTGAAGCTTTCTTT.

The chain links TRBV19 to TRBJ1-2, with TRBD1 matching 8 bases. The V gene's germline CDR1 is LNHDA and CDR2 SQIVND (reference sequence). This CDR3 contains 13 residues. V was pared by 5 bases and J by 8 bases, with 7 bases of the junction left unmatched. In DNA form, the CDR3 reads TGTGCCAGTAGTCCTCGGACAGGGATCGGCTACACCTTC. Amino acid sequence: CASSPRTGIGYTF. Looking up the rest from reference TRBV19 and TRBJ1-2 gives the full variable domain: DGGITQSPKYLFRKEGQNVTLSCEQNLNHDAMYWYRQDPGQGLRLIYYSQIVNDFQKGDIAEGYSVSREKKESFPLTVTSAQKNPTAFYLCASSPRTGIGYTFGSGTRLTVV.

The chain is built from TRBV6-5 and TRBJ1-2; TRBD1 might be the D (6 bases). The V and J ends lost 6 bases and 4 bases respectively, with 9 bases between them. In germline, CDR1 is MNHEY, CDR2 SVGAGI. The CDR3 length is 12 residues. Here the CDR3 DNA reads TGTGCCAGCAGGGACAGTCTCTATGGCTACACCTTC. The encoded protein is CASRDSLYGYTF.

The V and J genes are TRBV28 and TRBJ2-1; 10 bases align to TRBD2. With V trimmed by 5 bases and J by 4 bases, 8 bases remained unmatched. The length of the CDR3 is 16 residues. CDR1 is MDHEN, CDR2 SYDVKM, per germline. This chain's CDR3 is CASSLITSGAYNEQFF. The CDR3 DNA is TGTGCCAGCAGTCTAATAACTAGCGGGGCTTACAATGAGCAGTTCTTC.